This T cell receptor (beta chain) appears in the sequencing data of a study of T cell repertoires in cytomegalovirus infection. Study-level results: Dominating the ex vivo response were TCR beta clonotypes that were CMV-specific and HLA-C-restricted.

TCRdb redid the calling of the reads with MiXCR, one entry per CDR3 protein. The data contain 650,000 to 900,000 distinct CDR3 sequences, almost 30% of them singletons. As regards this clonotype: Its cognate antigen is unknown.

This CDR3 is 15 amino acids long. Trimming shortened V by 2 bases and J by 0 bases, and 8 bases separated the two germline ends. CDR1 is SGHDT, CDR2 YYEEEE, per germline. This sequence originates from a human donor in good health (CMV status not recorded). Some clones in this sample may be carry-over from other donors' samples. The chain recombines TRBV5-6 with TRBJ1-4, with D unresolved. The specimen comprised cultured CD8+ T cells from PBMCs, sampled from culture after CMV antigen stimulation. In DNA form, the CDR3 reads TGTGCCAGCAGCTTCTACAGTTCAACTAATGAAAAACTGTTTTTT. Amino acids: CASSFYSSTNEKLFF.